Below are 14 T cell receptor beta chains sequenced from a single sample in a study of blood T cell repertoires in COVID-19. The assay was immunoSEQ multiplex PCR, and TCRdb's table has in-frame clones only and misses some. This table holds 200,000 to 250,000 clones, 70% to 90% found once. Sequencing input: peripheral blood. The receptors were sampled from a woman aged 18-29 years who had recovered from COVID-19.

This clone was detected only once. CDR3 region: CASSSLTGAKGEKLFF. The CDR3 bases are TGTGCCAGCAGCTCACTAACAGGGGCGAAGGGTGAAAAACTGTTTTTT. The chain carries TRBV7-6 and TRBJ1-4; 7 bases are shared with TRBD1. CDR1 SGHVS and CDR2 FNYEAQ come from the germline V gene. The CDR3 extends over 16 amino acids. V shed 4 bases and J 7 bases; nucleotides not matched to a gene: 12.

The genes are TRBV6-5 and TRBJ1-2; a possible D gene is TRBD1 (5 bases). CDR3 length equals 15 residues. V lost 6 bases and J 3 bases, leaving 17 bases between the germline ends. Germline V gene lookup returns CDR1 MNHEY and CDR2 SVGAGI. CDR3 DNA: TGTGCCAGCAGCCCAGCCCAGGGCCCCTACTATGGCTACACCTTC. As protein: CASSPAQGPYYGYTF.

The V and J genes are TRBV7-9 and TRBJ2-7, with no clear D. V was shortened by 1 base and J by 0 bases, with 10 bases between the two germline ends. CDR3 length equals 15 residues. Germline assignment: CDR1 SEHNR and CDR2 FQNEAQ (reference sequence). The CDR3 nucleotides are TGTGCCAGCAGCTTAGTCAGTCTAGACTCCTACGAGCAGTACTTC. Translation: CASSLVSLDSYEQYF.

The CDR3 is CASRPSLTGRYGYTF. The CDR3 DNA is TGTGCCAGCAGACCTTCCCTGACAGGGCGGTATGGCTACACCTTC. The chain couples TRBV28 to TRBJ1-2, with 7 nucleotides matching TRBD1. The CDR3 is 15 amino acids. After removal of 6 bases from V and 5 bases from J, the junction contained 12 bases not matched to a gene. Per the germline V gene, CDR1 is MDHEN and CDR2 is SYDVKM.

J is TRBJ2-3 and V is TRBV6-5, with 9 nucleotides matching TRBD2. The CDR3 sequence is 15 residues long. After removal of 4 bases from V and 1 base from J, the junction contained 3 bases not matched to a gene. Germline V gives CDR1 MNHEY, CDR2 SVGAGI. The CDR3 loop is CASSSRGRGTDTQYF. The CDR3 DNA reads as TGTGCCAGCAGTTCCCGCGGGAGGGGCACAGATACGCAGTATTTT.

The V and J genes are TRBV9 and TRBJ1-2; D is uncertain. This CDR3 has 12 amino acids. The germline V gene has CDR1 SGDLS and CDR2 YYNGEE. V was cut by 0 bases and J by 8 bases, with 8 bases left in between. CDR3 sequence: CASSVEWSGYTF. As DNA, the CDR3 is TGTGCCAGCAGCGTAGAGTGGAGCGGCTACACCTTC.

The CDR3 nucleotides read TGTGCCAGCACGGGACAAGCCTACACCGGGGAGCTGTTTTTT. As protein: CASTGQAYTGELFF. V is TRBV27 and J is TRBJ2-2; TRBD1 is a possible D gene (6 bases). The CDR3 is made up of 14 amino acids. Germline V gene data show CDR1 as MNHEY and CDR2 as SMNVEV (reference sequence). With 7 bases removed from V and 3 bases from J, the gap between germline ends came to 12 bases.

V usage is TRBV7-2 and J usage is TRBJ2-5; no firm D call. The CDR3 consists of 13 residues. In germline, CDR1 is SGHTA, CDR2 FQGNSA. Between the trimmed V and J ends, which lost 4 bases and 5 bases, there was a span of 11 bases. The CDR3 here is CASSSPGRETQYF. As DNA, the CDR3 is TGTGCCAGCAGCTCTCCGGGTCGGGAGACCCAGTACTTC.

This rearrangement joins TRBV9 to TRBJ2-3, with TRBD2 as a possible D gene (6 bases). V gave up 0 bases and J gave up 4 bases, with 24 bases separating them. Germline V gene data show CDR1 as SGDLS and CDR2 as YYNGEE. The CDR3 totals 19 residues. The CDR3 bases are TGTGCCAGCAGCGTAGGGCCCCAATGGGGCGGGCGGGGCCCAGATACGCAGTATTTT. The encoded protein is CASSVGPQWGGRGPDTQYF.

In its sample, this clone was seen once. An end of the junction does not agree with germline; a read error may underlie this. The CDR3 loop is CASRLARMNTEAFF. The CDR3 coding sequence is TGTGCCAGCAGATTAGCCAGGATGAACACTGAAGCTTTCTTT. This chain uses TRBV7-2 with TRBJ1-1, with D unclear. This CDR3 spans 14 amino acids. Germline assignment: CDR1 SGHTA and CDR2 FQGNSA. Looking up the rest from reference TRBV7-2 and TRBJ1-1 gives the full variable domain: GAGVSQSPSNKVTEKGKDVELRCDPISGHTALYWYRQSLGQGLEFLIYFQGNSAPDKSGLPSDRFSAERTGGSVSTLTIQRTQQEDSAVYLCASRLARMNTEAFFGQGTRLTVV.

The chain uses TRBV6-2 or TRBV6-3 and TRBJ1-2; no reliable D call. The CDR3 covers 14 residues. Germline assignment: CDR1 MNHEY and CDR2 SVGEGT. V gave up 5 bases and J gave up 4 bases, with 14 bases separating them. The CDR3 region is CASSPGSTTYGYTF. The CDR3 bases are TGTGCCAGCAGTCCCGGGTCTACAACCTATGGCTACACCTTC.

The V and J genes are TRBV6-6 and TRBJ1-4; 11 nucleotides align to TRBD1. CDR1 is MNHNY and CDR2 is SVGAGI in the germline V gene (reference sequence). The CDR3 spans 14 residues. V lost 7 bases to trimming and J lost 8 bases; unmatched junction nucleotides: 6. CDR3 sequence reads: CASNGQGAVEKLFF. The CDR3 DNA reads TGTGCCAGCAACGGACAGGGGGCAGTGGAAAAACTGTTTTTT.

The chain links TRBV11-2 to TRBJ2-1, with TRBD2 matching 10 bases. The CDR3 sequence is 18 residues long. Germline CDR1 reads SGHAT; CDR2 reads FQNNGV. The V segment lost 4 bases and the J segment 1 base; nucleotides outside the gene matches: 10. CDR3 DNA: TGTGCCAGCAGCTCCTACTCTAGCGGGAGAATTTCCTACAATGAGCAGTTCTTC. Translated, it gives CASSSYSSGRISYNEQFF.

The V gene is TRBV19, the J gene TRBJ1-1; tentative D call: TRBD1 (5 bases). Trimming removed 4 bases at V and 2 bases at J, with 8 bases between. Germline values: CDR1 LNHDA, CDR2 SQIVND (reference sequence). The CDR3 covers 13 residues. The CDR3 DNA follows: TGTGCCAGTAGTAGACAGCAAAACACTGAAGCTTTCTTT. It yields the protein CASSRQQNTEAFF.